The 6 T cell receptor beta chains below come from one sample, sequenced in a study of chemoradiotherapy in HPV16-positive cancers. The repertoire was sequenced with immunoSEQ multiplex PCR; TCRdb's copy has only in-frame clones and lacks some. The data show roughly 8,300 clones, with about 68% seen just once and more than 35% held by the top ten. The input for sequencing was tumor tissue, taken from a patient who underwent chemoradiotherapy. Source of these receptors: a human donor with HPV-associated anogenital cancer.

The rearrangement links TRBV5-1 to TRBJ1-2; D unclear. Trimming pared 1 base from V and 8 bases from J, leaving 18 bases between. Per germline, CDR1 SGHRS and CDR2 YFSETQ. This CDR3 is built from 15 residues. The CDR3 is CASSLKFGPAGGYTF. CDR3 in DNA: TGCGCCAGCAGCTTGAAGTTTGGGCCGGCCGGGGGCTACACCTTC.

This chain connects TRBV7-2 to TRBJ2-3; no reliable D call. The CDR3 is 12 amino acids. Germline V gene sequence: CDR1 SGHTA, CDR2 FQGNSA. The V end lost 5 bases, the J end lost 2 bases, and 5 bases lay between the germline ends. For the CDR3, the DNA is TGTGCCAGCAGCCCGGACACAGATACGCAGTATTTT. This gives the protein CASSPDTDTQYF.

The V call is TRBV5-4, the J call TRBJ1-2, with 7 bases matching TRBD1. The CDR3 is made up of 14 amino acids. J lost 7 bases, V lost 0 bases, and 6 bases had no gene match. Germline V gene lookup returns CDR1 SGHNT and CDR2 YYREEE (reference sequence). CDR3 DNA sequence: TGTGCCAGCAGCTTGGACAGGGGAGACGGTGGCTACACCTTC. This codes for CASSLDRGDGGYTF.

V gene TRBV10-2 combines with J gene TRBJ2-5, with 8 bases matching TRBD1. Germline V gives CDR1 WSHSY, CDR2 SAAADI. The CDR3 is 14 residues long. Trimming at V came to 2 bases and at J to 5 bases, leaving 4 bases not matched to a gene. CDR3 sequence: CASSEAGGRETQYF. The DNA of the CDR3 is TGCGCCAGCAGTGAGGCAGGGGGCCGGGAGACCCAGTACTTC.

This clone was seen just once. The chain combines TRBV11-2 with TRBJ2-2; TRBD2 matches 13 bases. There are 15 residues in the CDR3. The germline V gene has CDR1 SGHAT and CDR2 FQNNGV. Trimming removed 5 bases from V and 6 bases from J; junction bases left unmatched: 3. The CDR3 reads CASSGLAGVSGELFF. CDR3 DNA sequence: TGTGCCAGCAGCGGACTAGCGGGGGTTTCCGGGGAGCTGTTTTTT.

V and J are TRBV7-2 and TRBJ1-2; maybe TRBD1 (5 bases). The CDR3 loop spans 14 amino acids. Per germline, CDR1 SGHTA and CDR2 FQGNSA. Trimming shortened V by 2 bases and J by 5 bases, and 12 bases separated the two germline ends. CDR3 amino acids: CASSLKGSDYGYTF. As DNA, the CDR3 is TGTGCCAGCAGCTTAAAGGGGTCGGATTATGGCTACACCTTC.